Listed here are 30 T cell receptor beta chains from one sample, sequenced in a study of blood T cell repertoires in COVID-19. Data came from immunoSEQ multiplex PCR; TCRdb stores just in-frame clones and leaves some out. The sample has 99,000 or so clones; roughly 84% are singletons. The sample consisted of peripheral blood. These receptors came from a man aged 65 to 85 with active or convalescent COVID-19.

This chain joins TRBV7-2 and TRBJ1-3; 7 bases agree with TRBD1. V gave up 3 bases and J gave up 1 base; unmatched junction bases: 3. This CDR3 has 15 amino acids. Germline CDR1 is SGHTA and CDR2 is FQGNSA. CDR3 loop: CASSLDRISGNTIYF. The CDR3 DNA follows: TGTGCCAGCAGCTTGGACAGGATATCTGGAAACACCATATATTTT.

V gene TRBV4-3 combines with J gene TRBJ1-2; 12 positions match TRBD1. V trimming: 4 bases; J trimming: 0 bases; junction bases outside the gene matches: 18. Germline V lookup: CDR1 LGHNA, CDR2 YSLEER. The CDR3 has 21 amino acids. DNA for the CDR3: TGCGCCAGCAGCCGCCTACTACCGGGACAGGGGGCAATCCAGGCTAACTATGGCTACACCTTC. This sequence encodes CASSRLLPGQGAIQANYGYTF.

This CDR3 reads CASSLAVRGGNQETQYF. Written as DNA, the CDR3 is TGTGCCAGCAGCTTGGCTGTGCGGGGGGGGAACCAAGAGACCCAGTACTTC. The chain joins TRBV5-6 to TRBJ2-5; 9 nucleotides align to TRBD2. The CDR3 is 17 residues long. Germline trimming cut 0 bases from V and 0 bases from J; bases unmatched to any gene: 6. Looked up from germline, CDR1 is SGHDT and CDR2 is YYEEEE. The full variable domain, with the rest looked up from reference TRBV5-6 and TRBJ2-5, is DAGVTQSPTHLIKTRGQQVTLRCSPKSGHDTVSWYQQALGQGPQFIFQYYEEEERQRGNFPDRFSGHQFPNYSSELNVNALLLGDSALYLCASSLAVRGGNQETQYFGPGTRLLVL.

The J gene is TRBJ2-5, the V gene TRBV5-1; 7 bases are shared with TRBD2. The ends lost 8 bases at V and 7 bases at J; junction bases unmatched: 14. CDR1 SGHRS and CDR2 YFSETQ come from the germline V gene. The CDR3 sequence is 14 residues long. In DNA, the CDR3 is TGCGCCAGTCATAGCGGGCCCACCGGAGGGACCCAGTACTTC. Its translation is CASHSGPTGGTQYF.

The chain recombines TRBV7-2 with TRBJ2-3; 8 bases are shared with TRBD2. V lost 5 bases, J lost 1 base, and 5 bases stayed unmatched. The germline V gene has CDR1 SGHTA and CDR2 FQGNSA. CDR3 length: 15 amino acids. CDR3 coding DNA: TGTGCCAGCAGCCTAATAGCGGGGCGCACAGATACGCAGTATTTT. It yields the protein CASSLIAGRTDTQYF.

V usage is TRBV28 and J usage is TRBJ1-1; TRBD1 is a possible D gene (5 bases). CDR1 MDHEN and CDR2 SYDVKM come from the germline V gene. There are 16 residues in the CDR3. V shed 6 bases and J shed 4 bases, with 21 bases lying between them. As DNA, the CDR3 is TGTGCCAGCAGGACGACGATCTGGGGGGTTGGCACTGAAGCTTTCTTT. Translation gives CASRTTIWGVGTEAFF.

This chain joins TRBV5-8 and TRBJ1-5; D is undetermined. The length of the CDR3 is 15 residues. Trimming removed 0 bases from V and 4 bases from J, with 11 bases in between. The V gene's germline CDR1 is SGHTS and CDR2 YDEGEE. CDR3 nucleotides: TGTGCCAGCAGCTTGGGACACCTAACTAATCAGCCCCAGCATTTT. Translation gives CASSLGHLTNQPQHF.

The chain carries TRBV28 and TRBJ2-3, with 15 bases aligning to TRBD2. Germline V gene data show CDR1 as MDHEN and CDR2 as SYDVKM. CDR3 length: 18 residues. The trim removed 7 bases at V and 0 bases at J, leaving 8 bases unmatched. For the CDR3, the DNA is TGTGCCAGCACCGGGGGACTAGCGGGGGGTTCTAGCACAGATACGCAGTATTTT. Its translation: CASTGGLAGGSSTDTQYF. Drawing the rest from reference TRBV28 and TRBJ2-3, the complete variable domain is DVKVTQSSRYLVKRTGEKVFLECVQDMDHENMFWYRQDPGLGLRLIYFSYDVKMKEKGDIPEGYSVSREKKERFSLILESASTNQTSMYLCASTGGLAGGSSTDTQYFGPGTRLTVL.

J is TRBJ1-5 and V is TRBV10-3, with TRBD1 matching over 10 bases. The CDR3 has 15 amino acids. Germline-derived CDR1 and CDR2 are ENHRY and SYGVKD. The V segment lost 4 bases and the J segment 6 bases; nucleotides outside the gene matches: 6. The CDR3 DNA sequence: TGTGCCATCAGTGGGCCAGGACAGGGGGGTCAGCCCCAGCATTTT. Its protein is CAISGPGQGGQPQHF.

The chain links TRBV6-6 to TRBJ1-2; 10 positions agree with TRBD1. Trimming took 11 bases from V and 4 from J; bases not matched to a gene: 13. Germline V lookup: CDR1 MNHNY, CDR2 SVGAGI (reference sequence). The CDR3 has 15 residues. CDR3 sequence: CACTAGTGAPYGYTF. CDR3 DNA: TGTGCCTGTACTGCCGGGACAGGGGCCCCCTATGGCTACACCTTC.

The V gene is TRBV10-3, the J gene TRBJ2-3; 7 bases match TRBD1. The CDR3 runs to 15 residues. V shed 5 bases, J shed 4 bases, and the junction held 9 bases outside the gene matches. CDR1 and CDR2 from the germline V gene are ENHRY and SYGVKD. Here the CDR3 reads CAISPRQGVADTQYF. CDR3 DNA: TGTGCCATCAGTCCTAGACAGGGTGTCGCAGATACGCAGTATTTT.

V gene TRBV5-1 combines with J gene TRBJ1-1, with 9 positions matching TRBD1. The CDR3 is made up of 15 amino acids. CDR1 is SGHRS, CDR2 YFSETQ, per germline. With 2 bases clipped from V and 4 bases from J, the junction kept 6 bases outside the gene matches. CDR3 region: CASSFLPQGATEAFF. CDR3 DNA: TGCGCCAGCAGCTTCCTACCACAGGGGGCCACTGAAGCTTTCTTT.

The rearrangement links TRBV23-1 to TRBJ1-5, with 8 bases fitting TRBD1. TRBV23-1 is an ORF, and what it does is uncertain. V shed 0 bases, J shed 2 bases, and the junction held 3 bases outside the gene matches. The CDR3 is 16 amino acids. CDR3 bases: TGCGCCAGCAGTCAATCTGGACAGGGACGCAATCAGCCCCAGCATTTT. Its protein product is CASSQSGQGRNQPQHF.

There are a few counts of this clone. CDR3 region: CASSVEWVGVSNQPQHF. DNA for the CDR3: TGTGCCAGCAGCGTAGAGTGGGTAGGGGTCAGCAATCAGCCCCAGCATTTT. The chain recombines TRBV9 with TRBJ1-5; maybe TRBD1 (5 bases). Germline V gene sequence: CDR1 SGDLS, CDR2 YYNGEE. The CDR3 has 17 amino acids. V was cut by 0 bases and J by 1 base, with 14 bases left in between.

The chain combines TRBV20-1 with TRBJ2-1; tentatively, D is TRBD2 (5 bases). Trimming cost V 3 bases and J 1 base, with 13 bases left between them. Germline loops: CDR1 DFQATT, CDR2 SNEGSKA (reference sequence). This CDR3 is 15 amino acids long. CDR3 bases: TGCAGTGCTAGTCGGGGAATAAGTTCCTACAATGAGCAGTTCTTC. It codes for CSASRGISSYNEQFF.

This chain connects TRBV11-3 to TRBJ2-3; D perhaps matches TRBD2 (6 bases). V dropped 1 base and J dropped 5 bases, with 22 bases sitting between them. CDR3 length: 18 amino acids. Germline V gene data show CDR1 as SGHNT and CDR2 as YENEEA. The CDR3 DNA reads TGTGCCAGCAGCTTAGGCCTCTTGAGGGGAGGTAGCGAAGATACGCAGTATTTT. Encoded protein: CASSLGLLRGGSEDTQYF.

The rearrangement joins TRBV2 to TRBJ2-5, with a weak D call TRBD2 (5 bases). Trimming stripped 1 base from V and 5 bases from J, with 11 bases between. Germline CDR1 SNHLY, CDR2 FYNNEI. The CDR3 runs to 14 residues. Here the CDR3 DNA reads TGTGCCAGCAGTGAAGTAGCGAATCGGGAGACCCAGTACTTC. It specifies CASSEVANRETQYF.

The chain links TRBV3-1 (or the pseudogene TRBV3-2) to TRBJ1-1, with a tentative D call TRBD1 (6 bases). The V and J ends lost 1 base and 4 bases respectively, with 13 bases between them. The germline V gene encodes CDR1 LGHDT and CDR2 YNNKEL (reference sequence). The CDR3 spans 15 residues. This CDR3 reads CASSQAGVYGTEAFF. In nucleotides, the CDR3 is TGTGCCAGCAGCCAAGCAGGGGTTTACGGCACTGAAGCTTTCTTT.

Only one count was recorded for this clone. This chain connects TRBV7-3 to TRBJ2-5; possibly TRBD2 for D (6 bases). The length of the CDR3 is 13 residues. CDR1 and CDR2 (germline): SGHTA, FQGTGA. Deletions cut 4 bases from V and 4 bases from J, with 10 bases between. In DNA, the CDR3 is TGTGCCAGCAGCTGGGACGGGGGAGAGACCCAGTACTTC. Its translation is CASSWDGGETQYF.

The chain joins TRBV2 to TRBJ2-4; D gene uncertain. Germline-derived CDR1 and CDR2 are SNHLY and FYNNEI. The CDR3 extends over 12 amino acids. V was trimmed by 4 bases and J by 6 bases, leaving 7 bases between them. This CDR3 reads CASSGSGNIQYF. In DNA, the CDR3 is TGTGCCAGCAGTGGTAGTGGAAACATTCAGTACTTC.

The genes are TRBV30 and TRBJ2-5; 10 bases map to TRBD1. Germline CDR1 is GTSNPN and CDR2 is SVGIG (reference sequence). V was clipped by 5 bases and J by 4 bases; unmatched bases: 4. The CDR3 sequence is 13 residues long. The CDR3 reads CAWATGGGETQYF. DNA of the CDR3: TGTGCCTGGGCGACAGGGGGCGGAGAGACCCAGTACTTC.

The rearrangement joins TRBV15 to TRBJ1-1; 8 nucleotides agree with TRBD1. Germline V CDR1 and CDR2: LNHNV, YYDKDF (reference sequence). The CDR3 loop spans 15 amino acids. With V trimmed by 6 bases and J by 2 bases, 8 bases remained unmatched. CDR3 amino acids: CATSRQGAANTEAFF. CDR3 nucleotides: TGTGCCACCAGTCGGCAGGGGGCGGCTAACACTGAAGCTTTCTTT.

The J gene is TRBJ1-5, the V gene TRBV30, with a possible D match to TRBD1 (6 bases). The CDR3 is made up of 14 amino acids. CDR1 GTSNPN and CDR2 SVGIG come from the germline V gene (reference sequence). V was cut by 0 bases and J by 7 bases, with 13 bases left in between. CDR3 sequence (DNA): TGTGCCTGGAGTGTTCCAGGGGCAAAACAGCCCCAGCATTTT. This translates into CAWSVPGAKQPQHF.

This chain uses TRBV5-1 with TRBJ2-1, with 9 bases that match TRBD2. Trimming removed 0 bases from V and 9 bases from J; junction bases left unmatched: 7. Germline assignment: CDR1 SGHRS and CDR2 YFSETQ. There are 15 residues in the CDR3. This chain's CDR3 is CASSLVSSGEGEQFF. The CDR3 nucleotides read TGCGCCAGCAGCTTGGTGTCTAGCGGGGAGGGTGAGCAGTTCTTC.

The chain employs TRBV29-1 and TRBJ1-2, with 9 bases identical to TRBD1. Germline CDR1 is SQVTM and CDR2 is ANQGSEA. The junction had 5 bases not matched to a gene; V was cut back by 4 bases and J by 5 bases. The CDR3 length is 13 residues. The CDR3 nucleotides are TGCAGCGTTGTGGGACAGGGAGGGTATGGCTACACCTTC. Protein sequence: CSVVGQGGYGYTF.

The rearrangement links TRBV18 to TRBJ2-2; D is unclear. Trimming removed 6 bases at V and 5 bases at J, with 10 bases between. From germline, CDR1 is KGHSH and CDR2 LQKENI. The CDR3 length is 13 residues. CDR3 sequence reads: CASSPQATGELFF. The CDR3 nucleotides are TGTGCCAGCTCCCCTCAGGCGACCGGGGAGCTGTTTTTT.

The CDR3 DNA is TGTGCCACCAGTGATTTTTGGGGCAACGAGCAGTACTTC. The encoded protein is CATSDFWGNEQYF. The chain couples TRBV24-1 to TRBJ2-7; possibly TRBD1 for D (5 bases). CDR1 is KGHDR, CDR2 SFDVKD, per germline. CDR3 length: 13 amino acids. Trimming removed 1 base at V and 5 bases at J, with 8 bases between.

This clone has more than one count but fewer than ten. The chain uses TRBV12-3 or TRBV12-4 and TRBJ1-2; 11 nucleotides match TRBD1. The CDR3 length is 13 residues. V was clipped by 6 bases and J by 7 bases; unmatched bases: 4. This chain's CDR3 is CASRPGQGAGYTF. DNA of the CDR3: TGTGCCAGCAGACCCGGACAGGGGGCTGGCTACACCTTC.

This clone was seen more than once but under ten times. The chain employs TRBV6-6 and TRBJ1-2; 7 bases fit TRBD1. The V segment lost 11 bases and the J segment 4 bases; nucleotides outside the gene matches: 7. This CDR3 has 12 amino acids. CDR1 is MNHNY and CDR2 is SVGAGI in the germline V gene (reference sequence). CDR3 region: CAGWTGGYGYTF. Written as DNA, the CDR3 is TGTGCCGGGTGGACAGGCGGCTATGGCTACACCTTC.

This clone was observed once. The chain employs TRBV5-6 and TRBJ2-7, with D possibly TRBD1 on 5 matching bases. CDR3 length equals 14 residues. CDR1 SGHDT and CDR2 YYEEEE come from the germline V gene. V was trimmed by 5 bases and J by 6 bases, leaving 18 bases between them. The DNA for the CDR3 is TGTGCCAGCAGTTCCGATTGGGCCCAGGGCGAGCAGTACTTC. Encoded protein: CASSSDWAQGEQYF.